Here is one T cell receptor beta chain with its context. The sample comes from a study of shared clonotypes between healthy human individuals. Trimming at V came to 0 bases and at J to 2 bases, leaving 2 bases not matched to a gene. The CDR3 length is 15 residues. Germline V CDR1 and CDR2: SGDLS, YYNGEE. Only in-frame clones appear in the TCRdb table, and some are missing; sequencing was by immunoSEQ multiplex PCR. The sample has about 770,000 clones; 72% are singletons. Sequenced input: memory CD4+ T cells sorted from blood. Subset here: CD45RA-negative fraction. V is TRBV9 and J is TRBJ2-3; 8 bases map to TRBD2. This TCR came from a woman aged 25 to 39 in good health. CDR3 bases: TGTGCCAGCAGCGTAGCGGGAGGGTTCACAGATACGCAGTATTTT. Amino acids: CASSVAGGFTDTQYF. Full variable domain (rest looked up from reference TRBV9 and TRBJ2-3): DSGVTQTPKHLITATGQRVTLRCSPRSGDLSVYWYQQSLDQGLQFLIQYYNGEERAKGNILERFSAQQFPDLHSELNLSSLELGDSALYFCASSVAGGFTDTQYFGPGTRLTVL.